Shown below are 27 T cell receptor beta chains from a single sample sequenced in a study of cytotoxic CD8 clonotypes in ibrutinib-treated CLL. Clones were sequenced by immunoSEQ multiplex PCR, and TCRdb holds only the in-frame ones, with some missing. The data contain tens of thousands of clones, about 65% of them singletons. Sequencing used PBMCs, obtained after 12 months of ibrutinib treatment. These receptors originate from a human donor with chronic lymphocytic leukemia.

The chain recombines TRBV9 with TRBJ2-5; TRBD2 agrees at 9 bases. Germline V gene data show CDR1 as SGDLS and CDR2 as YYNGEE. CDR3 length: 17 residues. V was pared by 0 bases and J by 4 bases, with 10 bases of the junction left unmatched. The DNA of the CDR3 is TGTGCCAGCAGCGTAGGGGGTCCAGCGGGAGGAACAGAGACCCAGTACTTC. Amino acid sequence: CASSVGGPAGGTETQYF.

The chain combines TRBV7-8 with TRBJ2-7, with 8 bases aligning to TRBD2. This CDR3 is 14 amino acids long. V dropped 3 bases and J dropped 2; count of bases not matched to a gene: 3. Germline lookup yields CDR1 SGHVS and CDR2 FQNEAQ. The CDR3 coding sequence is TGTGCCAGCAGCTTCAAGCGGGAGCCCTACGAGCAGTACTTC. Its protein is CASSFKREPYEQYF. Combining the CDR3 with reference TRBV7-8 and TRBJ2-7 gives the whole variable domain GAGVSQSPRYKVAKRGQDVALRCDPISGHVSLFWYQQALGQGPEFLTYFQNEAQLDKSGLPSDRFFAERPEGSVSTLKIQRTQQEDSAVYLCASSFKREPYEQYFGPGTRLTVT.

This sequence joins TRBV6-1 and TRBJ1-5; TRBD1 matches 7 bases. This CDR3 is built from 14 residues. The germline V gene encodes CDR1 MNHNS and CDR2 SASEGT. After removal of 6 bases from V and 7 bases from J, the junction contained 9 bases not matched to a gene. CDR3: CASSHDRETQPQHF. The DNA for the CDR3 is TGTGCCAGCAGCCATGACAGGGAGACGCAGCCCCAGCATTTT.

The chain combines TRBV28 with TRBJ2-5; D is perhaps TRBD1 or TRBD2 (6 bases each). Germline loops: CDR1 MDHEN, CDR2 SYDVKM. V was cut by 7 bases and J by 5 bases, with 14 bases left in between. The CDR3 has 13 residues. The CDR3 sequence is CASTRGLRETQYF. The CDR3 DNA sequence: TGTGCCAGCACTCGGGGGCTCCGGGAGACCCAGTACTTC.

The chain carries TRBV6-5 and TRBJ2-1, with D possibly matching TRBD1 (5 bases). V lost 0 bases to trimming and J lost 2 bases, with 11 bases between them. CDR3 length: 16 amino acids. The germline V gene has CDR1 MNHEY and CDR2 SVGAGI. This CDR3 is CASSYSWQGPYNEQFF. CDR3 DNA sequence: TGTGCCAGCAGTTACTCGTGGCAGGGCCCCTACAATGAGCAGTTCTTC.

The CDR3 DNA reads as TGTGCCAGCAGTTTAAACAGATACGAGCAGTACTTC. Its translation: CASSLNRYEQYF. The rearrangement uses TRBV28 and TRBJ2-7; D is undetermined. Germline loops: CDR1 MDHEN, CDR2 SYDVKM. This CDR3 is 12 amino acids long. Trimming stripped 2 bases from V and 4 bases from J, with 6 bases between.

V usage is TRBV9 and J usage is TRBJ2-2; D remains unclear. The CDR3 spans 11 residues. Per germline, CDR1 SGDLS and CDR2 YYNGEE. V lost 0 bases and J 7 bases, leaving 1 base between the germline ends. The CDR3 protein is CASSVGGELFF. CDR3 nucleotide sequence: TGTGCCAGCAGCGTAGGCGGGGAGCTGTTTTTT.

CDR3 coding DNA: TGCAGCGTTAAACAGAGCTCTGGAAACACCATATATTTT. The encoded protein is CSVKQSSGNTIYF. The chain uses TRBV29-1 and TRBJ1-3; D remains unclear. Deletions cut 5 bases from V and 0 bases from J, with 8 bases between. Germline V gene sequence: CDR1 SQVTM, CDR2 ANQGSEA. The CDR3 is 13 amino acids.

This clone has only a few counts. The CDR3 DNA sequence: TGTGCCAGCAGCAGAGACGGAACAAACACTGAAGCTTTCTTT. Translation: CASSRDGTNTEAFF. The chain couples TRBV7-9 to TRBJ1-1; no definite D call. Between the trimmed V and J ends, which lost 5 bases and 2 bases, there was a span of 12 bases. The CDR3 has 14 residues. CDR1 is SEHNR and CDR2 is FQNEAQ in the germline V gene (reference sequence).

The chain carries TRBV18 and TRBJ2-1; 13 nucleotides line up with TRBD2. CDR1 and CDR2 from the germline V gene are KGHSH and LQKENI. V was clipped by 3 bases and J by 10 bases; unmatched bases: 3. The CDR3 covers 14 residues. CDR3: CASSPGLAGFEQFF. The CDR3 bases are TGTGCCAGCTCACCGGGACTAGCGGGGTTCGAGCAGTTCTTC.

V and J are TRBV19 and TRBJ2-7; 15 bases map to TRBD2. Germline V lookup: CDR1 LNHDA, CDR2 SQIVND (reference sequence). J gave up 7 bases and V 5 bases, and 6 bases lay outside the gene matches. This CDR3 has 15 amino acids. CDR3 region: CASSSNGLAGGEQYF. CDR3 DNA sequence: TGTGCCAGTAGTTCAAACGGACTAGCGGGAGGGGAGCAGTACTTC.

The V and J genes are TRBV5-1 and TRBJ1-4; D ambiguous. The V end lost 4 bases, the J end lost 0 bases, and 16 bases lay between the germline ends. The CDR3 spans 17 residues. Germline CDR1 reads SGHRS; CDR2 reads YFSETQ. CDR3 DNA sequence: TGCGCCAGCAGCCCGGGGTTGTCCGGACCAACTAATGAAAAACTGTTTTTT. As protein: CASSPGLSGPTNEKLFF.

The CDR3 DNA follows: TGTGCCACCAGCAGAGGGACAGGGTTGGTTATAGGCACTGAAGCTTTCTTT. Translation gives CATSRGTGLVIGTEAFF. The V and J genes are TRBV15 and TRBJ1-1, with TRBD1 identical over 8 bases. Germline lookup yields CDR1 LNHNV and CDR2 YYDKDF (reference sequence). This CDR3 region has 17 residues. J lost 4 bases, V lost 1 base, and 11 bases had no gene match.

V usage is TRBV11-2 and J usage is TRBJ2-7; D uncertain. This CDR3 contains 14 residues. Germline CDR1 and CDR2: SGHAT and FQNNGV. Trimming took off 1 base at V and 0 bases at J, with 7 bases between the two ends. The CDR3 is CASSLVDSSYEQYF. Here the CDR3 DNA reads TGTGCCAGCAGCTTAGTTGACTCCTCCTACGAGCAGTACTTC.

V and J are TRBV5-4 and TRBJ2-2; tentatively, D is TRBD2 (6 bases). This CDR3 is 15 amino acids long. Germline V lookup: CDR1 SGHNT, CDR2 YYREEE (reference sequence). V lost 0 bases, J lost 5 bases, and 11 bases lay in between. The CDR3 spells CASSLAGVVTGELFF. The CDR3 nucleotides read TGTGCCAGCAGCTTGGCGGGAGTGGTAACCGGGGAGCTGTTTTTT. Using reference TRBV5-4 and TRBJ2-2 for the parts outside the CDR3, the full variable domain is ETGVTQSPTHLIKTRGQQVTLRCSSQSGHNTVSWYQQALGQGPQFIFQYYREEENGRGNFPPRFSGLQFPNYSSELNVNALELDDSALYLCASSLAGVVTGELFFGEGSRLTVL.

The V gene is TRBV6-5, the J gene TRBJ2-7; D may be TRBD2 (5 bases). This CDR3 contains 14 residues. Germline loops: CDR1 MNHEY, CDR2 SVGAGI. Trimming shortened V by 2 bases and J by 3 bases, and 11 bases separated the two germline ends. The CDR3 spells CASSYPQTSYEQYF. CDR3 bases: TGTGCCAGCAGTTACCCCCAAACTAGCTACGAGCAGTACTTC.

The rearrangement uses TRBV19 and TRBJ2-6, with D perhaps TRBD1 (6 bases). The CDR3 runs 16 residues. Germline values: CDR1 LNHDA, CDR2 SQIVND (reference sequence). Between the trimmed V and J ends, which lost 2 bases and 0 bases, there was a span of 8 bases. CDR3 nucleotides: TGTGCCAGTAGTATAATAGGGGGCTCTGGGGCCAACGTCCTGACTTTC. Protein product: CASSIIGGSGANVLTF.

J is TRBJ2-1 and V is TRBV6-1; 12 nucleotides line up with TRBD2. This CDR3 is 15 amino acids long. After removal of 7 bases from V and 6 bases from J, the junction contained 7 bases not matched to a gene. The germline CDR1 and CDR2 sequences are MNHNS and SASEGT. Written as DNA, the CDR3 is TGTGCCAGCATTCGGACTAGCGGGACATCCAATGAGCAGTTCTTC. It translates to CASIRTSGTSNEQFF.

The CDR3 nucleotides are TGTGCCTGGAGCCAAGGACAGTACGAGCAGTACTTC. Translation: CAWSQGQYEQYF. V usage is TRBV30 and J usage is TRBJ2-7, with D perhaps matching TRBD1 (6 bases). The CDR3 is made up of 12 amino acids. Germline CDR1 reads GTSNPN; CDR2 reads SVGIG (reference sequence). Trimming took 3 bases from V and 4 from J, leaving 10 bases between them.

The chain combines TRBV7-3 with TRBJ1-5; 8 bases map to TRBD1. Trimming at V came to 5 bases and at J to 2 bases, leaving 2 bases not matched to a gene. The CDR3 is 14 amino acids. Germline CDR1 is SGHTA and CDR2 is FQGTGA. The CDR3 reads CASSQGAGNQPQHF. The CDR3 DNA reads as TGTGCCAGCAGCCAGGGGGCCGGCAATCAGCCCCAGCATTTT.

The CDR3 coding sequence is TGTGCCATCAGTGACGGGACAGCTCACTATGGCTACACCTTC. This encodes CAISDGTAHYGYTF. The rearrangement joins TRBV10-3 to TRBJ1-2; TRBD1 matches 7 bases. Per the germline V gene, CDR1 is ENHRY and CDR2 is SYGVKD. This CDR3 comprises 14 residues. V was clipped by 3 bases and J by 3 bases; unmatched bases: 4.

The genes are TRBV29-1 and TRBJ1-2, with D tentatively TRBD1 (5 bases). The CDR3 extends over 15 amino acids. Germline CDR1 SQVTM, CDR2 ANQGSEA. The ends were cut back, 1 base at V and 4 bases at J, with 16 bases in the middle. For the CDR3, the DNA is TGCAGCGTTGAAGGTGCGCAGGGTCAGGGCTATGGCTACACCTTC. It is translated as CSVEGAQGQGYGYTF.

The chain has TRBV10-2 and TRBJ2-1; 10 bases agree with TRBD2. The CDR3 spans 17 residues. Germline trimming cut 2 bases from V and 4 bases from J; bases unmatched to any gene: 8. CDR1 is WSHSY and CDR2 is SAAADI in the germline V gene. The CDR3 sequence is CASSEEGLASGYNEQFF. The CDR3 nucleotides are TGCGCCAGCAGTGAGGAGGGACTAGCGTCCGGGTACAATGAGCAGTTCTTC.

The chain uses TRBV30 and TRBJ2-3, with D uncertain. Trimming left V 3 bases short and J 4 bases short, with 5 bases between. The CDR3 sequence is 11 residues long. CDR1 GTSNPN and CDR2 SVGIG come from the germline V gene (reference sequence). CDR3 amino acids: CAWRLSDTQYF. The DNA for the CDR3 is TGTGCCTGGAGATTGTCAGATACGCAGTATTTT.

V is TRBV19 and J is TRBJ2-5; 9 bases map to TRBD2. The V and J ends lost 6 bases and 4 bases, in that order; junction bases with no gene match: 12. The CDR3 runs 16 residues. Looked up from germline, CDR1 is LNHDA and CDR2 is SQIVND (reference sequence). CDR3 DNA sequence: TGTGCCAGTAGCGAATTTAGCGGGAGTCGAGTAGAGACCCAGTACTTC. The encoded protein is CASSEFSGSRVETQYF.

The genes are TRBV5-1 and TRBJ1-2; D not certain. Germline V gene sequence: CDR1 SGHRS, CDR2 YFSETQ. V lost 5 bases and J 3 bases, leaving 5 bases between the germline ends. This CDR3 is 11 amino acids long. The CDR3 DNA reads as TGCGCCAGCAGTGAGGACTATGGCTACACCTTC. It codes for CASSEDYGYTF.

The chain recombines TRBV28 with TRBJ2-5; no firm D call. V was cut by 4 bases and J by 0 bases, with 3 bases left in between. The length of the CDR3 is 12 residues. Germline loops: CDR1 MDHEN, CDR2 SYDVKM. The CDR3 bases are TGTGCCAGCAGTTCTTACCAAGAGACCCAGTACTTC. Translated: CASSSYQETQYF.